The 3 T cell receptor beta chains listed next were all sequenced from one sample in a study of cytomegalovirus exposure and HLA in healthy donors. Amplification used 60 Vbeta primers and 13 Jbeta primers. Clones were sequenced by immunoSEQ multiplex PCR, and TCRdb holds only the in-frame ones, with some missing. The table records over 150,000 clones, about 88% of them present only once. The material sequenced was PBMCs. These receptors came from a man aged 25-45 years in good health and CMV-seropositive.

The gene calls are TRBV9 and TRBJ2-1; TRBD2 matches 7 bases. The J segment lost 9 bases and the V segment lost 4 bases, leaving 1 base of the junction unmatched. The CDR3 covers 11 residues. CDR1 is SGDLS and CDR2 is YYNGEE in the germline V gene. In DNA form, the CDR3 reads TGTGCCAGCAGCCCGGGGGGTGAGCAGTTCTTC. This sequence encodes CASSPGGEQFF.

The V and J genes are TRBV5-1 and TRBJ1-3, with 7 nucleotides matching TRBD1. In germline, CDR1 is SGHRS, CDR2 YFSETQ. The CDR3 spans 14 residues. Germline trimming cut 4 bases from V and 2 bases from J; bases unmatched to any gene: 3. The CDR3 DNA reads as TGCGCCAGCAGCAAAGGGGGCGCTGGAAACACCATATATTTT. It codes for CASSKGGAGNTIYF.

CDR3 loop: CASSFYRGDTQYF. In nucleotides, the CDR3 is TGTGCCAGCAGCTTTTATCGGGGTGATACGCAGTATTTT. The chain is built from TRBV7-3 and TRBJ2-3, with D perhaps matching TRBD2 (5 bases). Germline V gene lookup returns CDR1 SGHTA and CDR2 FQGTGA. This CDR3 region has 13 residues. V gave up 3 bases and J gave up 6 bases, with 10 bases separating them.